Following are 6 T cell receptor beta chains from one sample sequenced in a study of blood T cell repertoires in COVID-19. The assay was immunoSEQ multiplex PCR, and TCRdb's table has in-frame clones only and misses some. Among hundreds of thousands of clones listed, nearly 90% were seen once. Specimen: peripheral blood. The receptors derive from a woman in her twenties or thirties with COVID-19, enrolled during active disease.

This chain uses TRBV4-3 with TRBJ1-2; TRBD1 matches at 8 bases. Germline V gene lookup returns CDR1 LGHNA and CDR2 YSLEER. The junction had 8 bases not matched to a gene; V was cut back by 0 bases and J by 14 bases. The CDR3 has 13 residues. The DNA of the CDR3 is TGCGCCAGCAGCCAAGAGCCTAGGACAGGGTGGACCTTC. Protein product: CASSQEPRTGWTF.

The rearrangement uses TRBV28 and TRBJ1-1; no definite D call. Trimming cost V 3 bases and J 0 bases, with 8 bases left between them. The CDR3 contains 14 residues. The V gene's germline CDR1 is MDHEN and CDR2 SYDVKM. The CDR3 region is CASSLRNLNTEAFF. The CDR3 nucleotides read TGTGCCAGCAGTTTGCGGAATTTGAACACTGAAGCTTTCTTT.

This clone appeared once. The chain is built from TRBV11-2 and TRBJ2-4; tentatively, D is TRBD2 (6 bases). The germline V gene encodes CDR1 SGHAT and CDR2 FQNNGV. The CDR3 extends over 14 amino acids. V was trimmed by 8 bases and J by 4 bases, leaving 15 bases between them. CDR3 protein: CASGRGMGKNIQYF. In nucleotides, the CDR3 is TGTGCCAGCGGGCGGGGAATGGGGAAAAACATTCAGTACTTC.

This chain links TRBV6-5 with TRBJ1-3; D unclear. CDR3 length: 14 residues. V dropped 7 bases and J dropped 0 bases, with 10 bases sitting between them. Germline V lookup: CDR1 MNHEY, CDR2 SVGAGI. CDR3 coding DNA: TGTGCCAGCACCACAGCCGTCTCTGGAAACACCATATATTTT. Translation gives CASTTAVSGNTIYF.

The chain links TRBV6-6 to TRBJ1-5; 9 nucleotides align to TRBD1. CDR1 and CDR2 (germline): MNHNY, SVGAGI (reference sequence). The J segment lost 1 base and the V segment lost 7 bases, leaving 8 bases of the junction unmatched. This CDR3 region has 16 residues. The CDR3 here is CASNPGQGLSNQPQHF. In nucleotides, the CDR3 is TGTGCCAGCAACCCGGGACAGGGATTGAGCAATCAGCCCCAGCATTTT.

This chain connects TRBV6-1 to TRBJ1-2; D possibly corresponds to TRBD1 (5 bases). The CDR3 is 15 amino acids. Germline V gene lookup returns CDR1 MNHNS and CDR2 SASEGT. V lost 1 base to trimming and J lost 2 bases, with 11 bases between them. The CDR3 DNA sequence: TGTGCCAGCAGTGAAGAGGGGCAGGGCAACTATGGCTACACCTTC. This translates into CASSEEGQGNYGYTF.